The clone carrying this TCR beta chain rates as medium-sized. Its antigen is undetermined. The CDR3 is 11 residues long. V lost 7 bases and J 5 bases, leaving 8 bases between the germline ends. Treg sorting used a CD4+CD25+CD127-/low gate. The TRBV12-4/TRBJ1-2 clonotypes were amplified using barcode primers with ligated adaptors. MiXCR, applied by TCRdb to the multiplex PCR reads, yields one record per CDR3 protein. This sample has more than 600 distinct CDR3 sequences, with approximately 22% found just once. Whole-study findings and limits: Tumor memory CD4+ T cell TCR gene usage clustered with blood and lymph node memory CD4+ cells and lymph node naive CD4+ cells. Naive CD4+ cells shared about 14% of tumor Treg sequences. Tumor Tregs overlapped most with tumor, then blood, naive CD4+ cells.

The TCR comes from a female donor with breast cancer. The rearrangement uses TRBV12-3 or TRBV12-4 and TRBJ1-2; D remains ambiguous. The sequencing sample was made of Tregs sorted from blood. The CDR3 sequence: CASTSGYGYTF. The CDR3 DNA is TGTGCCAGCACCTCGGGGTATGGCTACACCTTC.